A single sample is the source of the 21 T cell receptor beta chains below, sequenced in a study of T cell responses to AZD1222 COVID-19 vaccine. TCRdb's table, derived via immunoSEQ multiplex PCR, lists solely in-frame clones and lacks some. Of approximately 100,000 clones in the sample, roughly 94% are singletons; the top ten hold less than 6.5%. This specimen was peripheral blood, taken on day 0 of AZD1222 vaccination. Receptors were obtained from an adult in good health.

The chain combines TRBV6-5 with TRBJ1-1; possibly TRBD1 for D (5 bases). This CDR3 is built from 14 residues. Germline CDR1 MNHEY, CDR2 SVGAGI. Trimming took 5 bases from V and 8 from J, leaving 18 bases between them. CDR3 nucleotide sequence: TGTGCCAGCAGTCCCCGGGGACTGGCGGCCGAAGCTTTCTTT. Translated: CASSPRGLAAEAFF.

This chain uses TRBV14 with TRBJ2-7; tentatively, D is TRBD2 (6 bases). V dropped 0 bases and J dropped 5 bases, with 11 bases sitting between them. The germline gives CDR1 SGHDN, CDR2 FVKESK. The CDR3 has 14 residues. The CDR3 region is CASSQEALAHEQYF. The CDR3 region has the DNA TGTGCCAGCAGCCAAGAGGCACTAGCTCACGAGCAGTACTTC. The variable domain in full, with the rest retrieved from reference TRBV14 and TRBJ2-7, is EAGVTQFPSHSVIEKGQTVTLRCDPISGHDNLYWYRRVMGKEIKFLLHFVKESKQDESGMPNNRFLAERTGGTYSTLKVQPAELEDSGVYFCASSQEALAHEQYFGPGTRLTVT.

The CDR3: CASSDTSGGGTDTQYF. DNA of the CDR3: TGTGCCAGCAGTGATACTAGCGGAGGGGGGACAGATACGCAGTATTTT. The rearrangement joins TRBV2 to TRBJ2-3; 8 positions match TRBD2. The CDR3 sequence is 16 residues long. Germline CDR1 is SNHLY and CDR2 is FYNNEI. Trimming took 3 bases from V and 3 from J; bases not matched to a gene: 8.

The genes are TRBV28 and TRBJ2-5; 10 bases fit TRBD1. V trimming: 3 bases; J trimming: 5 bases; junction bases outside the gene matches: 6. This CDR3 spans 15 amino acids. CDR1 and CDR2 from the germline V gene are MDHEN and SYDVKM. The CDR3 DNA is TGTGCCAGCAGTTTCCGGGACAGGGGTTCGGAGACCCAGTACTTC. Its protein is CASSFRDRGSETQYF.

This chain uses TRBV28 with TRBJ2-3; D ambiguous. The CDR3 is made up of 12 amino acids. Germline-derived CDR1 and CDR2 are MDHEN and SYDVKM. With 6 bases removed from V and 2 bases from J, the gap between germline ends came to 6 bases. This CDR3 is CASSPHTDTQYF. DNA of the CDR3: TGTGCCAGCAGCCCCCACACAGATACGCAGTATTTT.

The CDR3 DNA sequence: TGTGCCAGCAGCTTAGGAACAGGTAGCGGGGACGAGCAGTACTTC. Translation gives CASSLGTGSGDEQYF. The chain joins TRBV11-2 to TRBJ2-7; 8 positions match TRBD2. The CDR3 has 15 amino acids. Losses at the gene ends were 1 base for V and 5 bases for J; bases not matched to a gene: 7. Germline V gene sequence: CDR1 SGHAT, CDR2 FQNNGV.

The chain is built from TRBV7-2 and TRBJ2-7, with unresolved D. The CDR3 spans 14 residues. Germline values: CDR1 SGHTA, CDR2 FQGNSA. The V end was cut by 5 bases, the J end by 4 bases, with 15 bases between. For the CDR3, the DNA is TGTGCCAGCAGCCTCCCCCAGGTTCGGTACGAGCAGTACTTC. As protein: CASSLPQVRYEQYF.

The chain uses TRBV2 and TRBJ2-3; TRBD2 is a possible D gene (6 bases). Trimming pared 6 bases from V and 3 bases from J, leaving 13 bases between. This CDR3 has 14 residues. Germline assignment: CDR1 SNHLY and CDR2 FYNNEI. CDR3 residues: CASRSRETTDTQYF. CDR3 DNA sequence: TGTGCCAGCAGATCCCGGGAGACGACAGATACGCAGTATTTT.

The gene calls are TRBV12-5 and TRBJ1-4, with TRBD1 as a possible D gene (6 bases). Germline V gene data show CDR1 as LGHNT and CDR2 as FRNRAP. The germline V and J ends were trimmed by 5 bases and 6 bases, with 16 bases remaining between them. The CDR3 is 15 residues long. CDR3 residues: CASGPRGGDHEKLFF. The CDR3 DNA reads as TGTGCTAGTGGTCCTCGGGGGGGCGATCATGAAAAACTGTTTTTT.

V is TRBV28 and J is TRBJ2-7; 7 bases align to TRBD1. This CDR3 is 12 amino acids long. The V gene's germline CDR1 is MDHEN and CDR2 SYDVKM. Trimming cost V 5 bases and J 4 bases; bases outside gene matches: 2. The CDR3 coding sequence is TGTGCCAGCAGTCCACAGGGGTACGAGCAGTACTTC. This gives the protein CASSPQGYEQYF.

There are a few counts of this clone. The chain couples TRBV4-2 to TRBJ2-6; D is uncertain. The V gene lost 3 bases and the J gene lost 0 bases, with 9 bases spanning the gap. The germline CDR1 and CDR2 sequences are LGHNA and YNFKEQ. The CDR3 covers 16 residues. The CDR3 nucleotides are TGTGCCAGCAGCCACGTACAGAGCTCTGGGGCCAACGTCCTGACTTTC. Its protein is CASSHVQSSGANVLTF.

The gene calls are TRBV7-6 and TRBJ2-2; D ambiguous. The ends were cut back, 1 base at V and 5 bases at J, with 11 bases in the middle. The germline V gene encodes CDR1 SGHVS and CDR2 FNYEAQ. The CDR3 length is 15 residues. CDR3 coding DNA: TGTGCCAGCAGCTTAGTGGTGGCAGGAACCGGGGAGCTGTTTTTT. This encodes CASSLVVAGTGELFF.

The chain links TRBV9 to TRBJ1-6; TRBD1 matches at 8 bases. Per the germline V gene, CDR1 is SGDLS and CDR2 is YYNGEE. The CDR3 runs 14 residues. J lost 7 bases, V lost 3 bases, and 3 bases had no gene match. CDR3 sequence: CASSGQGRNSPLHF. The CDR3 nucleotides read TGTGCCAGCAGCGGACAGGGGCGAAATTCACCCCTCCACTTT.

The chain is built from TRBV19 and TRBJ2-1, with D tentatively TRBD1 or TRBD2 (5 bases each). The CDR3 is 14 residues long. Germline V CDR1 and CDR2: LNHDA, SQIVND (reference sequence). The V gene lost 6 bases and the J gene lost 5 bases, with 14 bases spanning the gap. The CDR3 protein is CASSSGTINNEQFF. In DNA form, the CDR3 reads TGTGCCAGTAGCTCCGGGACCATAAACAATGAGCAGTTCTTC.

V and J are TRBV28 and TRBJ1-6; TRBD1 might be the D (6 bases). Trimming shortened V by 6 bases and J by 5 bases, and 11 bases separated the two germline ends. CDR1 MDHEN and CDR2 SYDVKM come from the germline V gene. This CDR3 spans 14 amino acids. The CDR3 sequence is CASSPGQNNSPLHF. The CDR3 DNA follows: TGTGCCAGCAGCCCCGGACAGAATAATTCACCCCTCCACTTT. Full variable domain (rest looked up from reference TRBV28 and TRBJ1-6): DVKVTQSSRYLVKRTGEKVFLECVQDMDHENMFWYRQDPGLGLRLIYFSYDVKMKEKGDIPEGYSVSREKKERFSLILESASTNQTSMYLCASSPGQNNSPLHFGNGTRLTVT.

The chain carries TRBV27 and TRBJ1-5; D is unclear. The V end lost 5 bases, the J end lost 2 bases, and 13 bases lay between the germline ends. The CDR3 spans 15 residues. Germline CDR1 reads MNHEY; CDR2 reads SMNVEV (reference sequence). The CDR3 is CASSPHPRGNQPQHF. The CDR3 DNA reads TGTGCCAGCAGTCCGCATCCAAGGGGCAATCAGCCCCAGCATTTT.

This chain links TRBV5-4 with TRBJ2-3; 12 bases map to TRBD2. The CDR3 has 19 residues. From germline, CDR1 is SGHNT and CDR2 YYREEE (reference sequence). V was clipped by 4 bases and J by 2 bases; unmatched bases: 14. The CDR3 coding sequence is TGTGCCAGCAGCCGAACCCTACTAGCGGGAGGTATTCTCACAGATACGCAGTATTTT. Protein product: CASSRTLLAGGILTDTQYF.

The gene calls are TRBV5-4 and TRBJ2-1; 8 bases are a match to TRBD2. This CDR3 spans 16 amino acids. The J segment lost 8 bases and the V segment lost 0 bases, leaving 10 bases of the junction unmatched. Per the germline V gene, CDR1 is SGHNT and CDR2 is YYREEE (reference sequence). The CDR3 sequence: CASSLESGTRWDEQFF. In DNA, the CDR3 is TGTGCCAGCAGCTTGGAGTCTGGGACTAGATGGGATGAGCAGTTCTTC.

The CDR3 DNA follows: TGTGCCAGCAGTTTCATGACCTACGAGCAGTACTTC. This encodes CASSFMTYEQYF. The rearrangement uses TRBV28 and TRBJ2-7; D unresolved. The CDR3 extends over 12 amino acids. V was clipped by 3 bases and J by 2 bases, with 5 bases between them. CDR1 is MDHEN and CDR2 is SYDVKM in the germline V gene.

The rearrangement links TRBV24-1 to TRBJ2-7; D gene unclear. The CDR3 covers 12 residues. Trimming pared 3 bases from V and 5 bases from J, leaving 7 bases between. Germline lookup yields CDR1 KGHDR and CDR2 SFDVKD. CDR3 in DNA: TGTGCCACCAGTGATACCTTCGACGAGCAGTACTTC. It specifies CATSDTFDEQYF.

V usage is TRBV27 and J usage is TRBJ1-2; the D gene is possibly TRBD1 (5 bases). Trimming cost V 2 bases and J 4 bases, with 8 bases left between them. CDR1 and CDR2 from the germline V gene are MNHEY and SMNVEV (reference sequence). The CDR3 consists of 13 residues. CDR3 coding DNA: TGTGCCAGCAGTTTAGGAGGGGTCTATGGCTACACCTTC. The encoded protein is CASSLGGVYGYTF.